The 28 T cell receptor beta chains in this list originate from one sample, sequenced in a study of blood T cell repertoires in COVID-19. Assay: immunoSEQ multiplex PCR; the TCRdb copy retains only in-frame clones and omits some. Of under 400,000 clones in the sample, over 75% were seen once. Sequencing was carried out using peripheral blood. These receptors originate from a woman aged 25 to 45 with COVID-19, enrolled during active disease.

This clone was counted only a few times. The junction departs from germline at one end; a sequencing error may be responsible. This chain uses TRBV7-7 with TRBJ2-3; 11 bases are a match to TRBD1. Looked up from germline, CDR1 is SSHAT and CDR2 is FNYEAQ (reference sequence). CDR3 size: 15 residues. CDR3 bases: TGTGCTAGCAGCACTGGGACAGGGGGTATAGATACGCAGTATTTT. Translating gives CASSTGTGGIDTQYF.

The rearrangement links TRBV6-5 to TRBJ1-6; TRBD1 might be the D (6 bases). V shed 0 bases and J shed 7 bases, with 13 bases lying between them. This CDR3 is 16 amino acids long. CDR1 is MNHEY, CDR2 SVGAGI, per germline. The CDR3 bases are TGTGCCAGCAGTTACTCTCAGGGGTTAAGGAATTCACCCCTCCACTTT. It translates to CASSYSQGLRNSPLHF.

This clone was seen a handful of times. The rearrangement uses TRBV28 and TRBJ1-2; D gene uncertain. This CDR3 region has 13 residues. Per the germline V gene, CDR1 is MDHEN and CDR2 is SYDVKM. Trimming removed 2 bases from V and 8 bases from J, with 12 bases in between. CDR3 region: CASSLKRREGYTF. The CDR3 DNA reads TGTGCCAGCAGTTTAAAACGGAGAGAGGGCTACACCTTC.

The rearrangement links TRBV3-1 (or the pseudogene TRBV3-2) to TRBJ2-2; D call uncertain. V dropped 4 bases and J dropped 7 bases, with 7 bases sitting between them. This CDR3 is 12 amino acids long. In germline, CDR1 is LGHDT, CDR2 YNNKEL (reference sequence). CDR3 nucleotide sequence: TGTGCCAGCAGCCCCCCCCGCGGGGAGCTGTTTTTT. Protein sequence: CASSPPRGELFF.

The chain links TRBV27 to TRBJ2-1; D is ambiguous. CDR3 length equals 14 residues. V gave up 5 bases and J gave up 0 bases, with 8 bases separating them. Germline CDR1 and CDR2: MNHEY and SMNVEV (reference sequence). The CDR3 DNA sequence: TGTGCCAGCAGTAGAACTAACTCCTACAATGAGCAGTTCTTC. Translation gives CASSRTNSYNEQFF.

The genes are TRBV18 and TRBJ2-4, with 10 bases lining up with TRBD1. V shed 2 bases and J 5 bases; nucleotides not matched to a gene: 9. CDR1 and CDR2 from the germline V gene are KGHSH and LQKENI. The CDR3 length is 17 residues. The CDR3 region has the DNA TGTGCCAGCTCACCATATCGGGACAGGGGTAGGGAAAACATTCAGTACTTC. It translates to CASSPYRDRGRENIQYF.

The J gene is TRBJ2-7, the V gene TRBV12-3 or TRBV12-4; tentative D call: TRBD1 (5 bases). The V and J ends lost 6 bases and 0 bases respectively, with 9 bases between them. The CDR3 sequence is 13 residues long. As DNA, the CDR3 is TGTGCCAGCAGACCTGGGGCCTCCTACGAGCAGTACTTC. Protein sequence: CASRPGASYEQYF.

This clone was found once. The chain employs TRBV2 and TRBJ2-7, with D maybe TRBD2 (5 bases). V was shortened by 10 bases and J by 6 bases, with 25 bases between the two germline ends. The CDR3 extends over 15 amino acids. Per germline, CDR1 SNHLY and CDR2 FYNNEI. The CDR3 nucleotides are TGTGCCACCGCGCGTGAGGGTCTACGAACCAGCGAGCAGTACTTC. This gives the protein CATAREGLRTSEQYF. Looking up the rest from reference TRBV2 and TRBJ2-7 gives the full variable domain: EPEVTQTPSHQVTQMGQEVILRCVPISNHLYFYWYRQILGQKVEFLVSFYNNEISEKSEIFDDQFSVERPDGSNFTLKIRSTKLEDSAMYFCATAREGLRTSEQYFGPGTRLTVT.

J is TRBJ1-2 and V is TRBV28; TRBD1 aligns across 8 bases. Germline V CDR1 and CDR2: MDHEN, SYDVKM. Trimming at V came to 4 bases and at J to 5 bases, leaving 9 bases not matched to a gene. This CDR3 has 15 residues. The CDR3 coding sequence is TGTGCCAGCAGTTCCTCCGGGACAGGTCGTTATGGCTACACCTTC. Translating gives CASSSSGTGRYGYTF.

The chain employs TRBV28 and TRBJ2-7; D is perhaps TRBD1 (6 bases). Trimming took 6 bases from V and 6 from J, leaving 18 bases between them. The CDR3 has 14 residues. CDR1 and CDR2 from the germline V gene are MDHEN and SYDVKM. This CDR3 is CASSRDNTLREQYF. CDR3 nucleotides: TGTGCCAGCAGCCGGGACAACACCTTACGCGAGCAGTACTTC.

This clone was observed a handful of times. The chain is built from TRBV5-1 and TRBJ2-7; TRBD1 matches 11 bases. The trim removed 2 bases at V and 5 bases at J, leaving 15 bases unmatched. This CDR3 spans 18 amino acids. The V gene's germline CDR1 is SGHRS and CDR2 YFSETQ. This CDR3 reads CASSFFGTGGSGWNEQYF. CDR3 DNA sequence: TGCGCCAGCAGCTTCTTCGGGACAGGGGGAAGCGGGTGGAACGAGCAGTACTTC.

The chain uses TRBV24-1 and TRBJ2-3; TRBD1 matches 8 bases. The V segment lost 3 bases and the J segment 5 bases; nucleotides outside the gene matches: 6. Germline-derived CDR1 and CDR2 are KGHDR and SFDVKD. The CDR3 spans 15 residues. For the CDR3, the DNA is TGTGCCACCAGTGATCCCGACAGGGGAGGAGATACGCAGTATTTT. Its translation is CATSDPDRGGDTQYF.

V is TRBV25-1 and J is TRBJ1-1, with D unclear. The CDR3 has 13 amino acids. From germline, CDR1 is MGHDK and CDR2 SYGVNS. V dropped 3 bases and J dropped 8 bases, with 13 bases sitting between them. CDR3 sequence: CASSEILGREAFF. The CDR3 nucleotides read TGTGCCAGCAGTGAGATTTTGGGCAGGGAAGCTTTCTTT.

The sample holds one count of this clone. CDR3 sequence: CASSPGLAGVSTDTQYF. The CDR3, as DNA: TGTGCCAGCAGCCCGGGACTAGCGGGAGTCTCCACAGATACGCAGTATTTT. The chain joins TRBV2 to TRBJ2-3; 14 positions agree with TRBD2. The V gene's germline CDR1 is SNHLY and CDR2 FYNNEI. Unmatched junction bases numbered 7, after V lost 6 bases and J lost 2 bases. The CDR3 consists of 17 residues.

The V call is TRBV6-5, the J call TRBJ1-5; D call uncertain. The ends were cut back, 6 bases at V and 3 bases at J, with 9 bases in the middle. The V gene's germline CDR1 is MNHEY and CDR2 SVGAGI. CDR3 size: 13 residues. CDR3 coding DNA: TGTGCCAGCAGCCCCGTAGACAATCAGCCCCAGCATTTT. Protein product: CASSPVDNQPQHF.

The chain joins TRBV27 to TRBJ1-5; D is perhaps TRBD1 (6 bases). Trimming shortened V by 2 bases and J by 7 bases, and 15 bases separated the two germline ends. Germline values: CDR1 MNHEY, CDR2 SMNVEV (reference sequence). CDR3 size: 15 residues. The CDR3 sequence is CASSLQGFEEQPQHF. CDR3 sequence (DNA): TGTGCCAGCAGTTTACAGGGGTTTGAGGAACAGCCCCAGCATTTT.

The chain is built from TRBV19 and TRBJ2-1, with 11 bases aligning to TRBD2. The CDR3 totals 15 residues. Per germline, CDR1 LNHDA and CDR2 SQIVND (reference sequence). V shed 4 bases and J 7 bases; nucleotides not matched to a gene: 6. The DNA of the CDR3 is TGTGCCAGTAGTAGAGGGACTAGCGGAACGAATGAGCAGTTCTTC. It is translated as CASSRGTSGTNEQFF.

This chain uses TRBV6-5 with TRBJ2-7; 7 bases agree with TRBD2. The CDR3 is made up of 13 amino acids. V shed 7 bases, J shed 5 bases, and the junction held 8 bases outside the gene matches. CDR1 is MNHEY, CDR2 SVGAGI, per germline. CDR3 nucleotides: TGTGCCAGCAAGGAGGGAGGGAGGAACGAGCAGTACTTC. This encodes CASKEGGRNEQYF.

The J gene is TRBJ2-2, the V gene TRBV4-1; 8 nucleotides agree with TRBD1. The CDR3 length is 14 residues. Germline V CDR1 and CDR2: MGHRA, YSYEKL. The J segment lost 6 bases and the V segment lost 4 bases, leaving 4 bases of the junction unmatched. DNA of the CDR3: TGCGCCAGCAGCCGAGCAGGGGGCCCCGGGGAGCTGTTTTTT. Protein sequence: CASSRAGGPGELFF.

This chain connects TRBV5-1 to TRBJ2-1; weak D call: TRBD2 (5 bases). CDR3 length: 14 residues. Per germline, CDR1 SGHRS and CDR2 YFSETQ. V was trimmed by 3 bases and J by 8 bases, leaving 15 bases between them. The CDR3 reads CASSSIAGVDEQFF. The CDR3 DNA follows: TGCGCCAGCAGCTCAATAGCCGGGGTTGATGAGCAGTTCTTC.

The CDR3 here is CASSTLAGAGTDTQYF. The CDR3, as DNA: TGTGCCAGCAGCACCCTAGCGGGAGCGGGCACAGATACGCAGTATTTT. V gene TRBV28 combines with J gene TRBJ2-3; 10 positions match TRBD2. The CDR3 loop spans 16 amino acids. Trimming cost V 6 bases and J 1 base; bases outside gene matches: 7. Per germline, CDR1 MDHEN and CDR2 SYDVKM.

CDR3 in DNA: TGTGCCAGCAGCCTCTCGGTGCCGAGGGCGGACAATGAGCAGTTCTTC. Protein: CASSLSVPRADNEQFF. The genes are TRBV27 and TRBJ2-1; TRBD2 is a possible D gene (5 bases). This CDR3 comprises 16 residues. The V gene lost 6 bases and the J gene lost 5 bases, with 20 bases spanning the gap. Germline CDR1 is MNHEY and CDR2 is SMNVEV (reference sequence).

This clone was observed once. The chain is built from TRBV2 and TRBJ2-2, with 9 bases that match TRBD2. Germline V lookup: CDR1 SNHLY, CDR2 FYNNEI. The CDR3 totals 15 residues. The junction had 1 base not matched to a gene; V was cut back by 3 bases and J by 2 bases. The CDR3, as DNA: TGTGCCAGCAGTGAGCTAGCGGGAAACACCGGGGAGCTGTTTTTT. It yields the protein CASSELAGNTGELFF. The full variable domain, rest sourced from reference TRBV2 and TRBJ2-2, is EPEVTQTPSHQVTQMGQEVILRCVPISNHLYFYWYRQILGQKVEFLVSFYNNEISEKSEIFDDQFSVERPDGSNFTLKIRSTKLEDSAMYFCASSELAGNTGELFFGEGSRLTVL.

J is TRBJ2-2 and V is TRBV6-5; possibly TRBD2 for D (7 bases). V lost 6 bases, J lost 6 bases, and 17 bases lay in between. The CDR3 covers 15 residues. Germline loops: CDR1 MNHEY, CDR2 SVGAGI. The CDR3 nucleotides read TGTGCCAGCAGGCGCGAAGGGGGGAGGGCCGGGGAGCTGTTTTTT. Its protein is CASRREGGRAGELFF.

V and J are TRBV7-2 and TRBJ1-6; TRBD1 is a possible D gene (6 bases). Deletions cut 2 bases from V and 7 bases from J, with 12 bases between. CDR1 is SGHTA, CDR2 FQGNSA, per germline. The CDR3 loop spans 15 amino acids. The CDR3 sequence: CASSLPLGANSPLHF. CDR3 nucleotide sequence: TGTGCCAGCAGCTTACCTCTGGGGGCAAATTCACCCCTCCACTTT.

This clone has more than one count but fewer than ten. The J gene is TRBJ2-7, the V gene TRBV7-6; TRBD2 might be the D (5 bases). The CDR3 is 16 residues long. V gave up 1 base and J gave up 0 bases, with 13 bases separating them. Germline V gene data show CDR1 as SGHVS and CDR2 as FNYEAQ. The CDR3 protein is CASSLGSASSSYEQYF. CDR3 coding DNA: TGTGCCAGCAGCTTAGGTAGCGCCTCGAGCTCCTACGAGCAGTACTTC. The entire variable domain, with the rest obtained from reference TRBV7-6 and TRBJ2-7, is as follows: GAGVSQSPRYKVTKRGQDVALRCDPISGHVSLYWYRQALGQGPEFLTYFNYEAQQDKSGLPNDRFSAERPEGSISTLTIQRTEQRDSAMYRCASSLGSASSSYEQYFGPGTRLTVT.

The J gene is TRBJ1-1, the V gene TRBV29-1; D is undetermined. The CDR3 sequence is 12 residues long. V was trimmed by 6 bases and J by 0 bases, leaving 8 bases between them. From germline, CDR1 is SQVTM and CDR2 ANQGSEA. The CDR3 DNA reads as TGCAGCGTCAGGTTCATGAACACTGAAGCTTTCTTT. Amino acids: CSVRFMNTEAFF.

Comment on this clone: One end of the junction varies from germline; a read error may be responsible. The chain is built from TRBV2 and TRBJ2-1, with D tentatively TRBD2 (6 bases). Germline V gene sequence: CDR1 SNHLY, CDR2 FYNNEI. The CDR3 extends over 18 amino acids. In DNA form, the CDR3 reads TGTGCCAGCAGTGAAGCTATCCGAGCTCGCGGGGCCTATAATGAGCAGTTCTTC. Protein product: CASSEAIRARGAYNEQFF.